This record concerns one TCR beta chain sequence. Its specificity is unknown. This sample is drawn from a study of T cells in Graves' hyperthyroidism and ophthalmopathy. Points from the study as a whole: Before onset, by a median of around 6.1 months, the model predicted ophthalmopathy.

This CDR3 is built from 17 residues. Germline CDR1 KGHSH, CDR2 LQKENI. V shed 3 bases and J 5 bases; nucleotides not matched to a gene: 14. The PBMCs were sourced from fresh peripheral blood (about 9.7 ml). The CDR3 regions of TCR beta were amplified from RNA transcripts. HTBI primers were used for first-round RT-PCR of the TCR CDR3. A single record per CDR3 protein comes from TCRdb applying MiXCR to the multiplex PCR reads. In the table there are 490,000 or so distinct CDR3 sequences, around a fifth of which are singletons. The sample consisted of blood. The origin of this receptor is an older woman with Graves' ophthalmopathy. The genes are TRBV18 and TRBJ2-5, with 8 nucleotides matching TRBD2. The CDR3 nucleotides read TGTGCCAGCTCACCTGCCAACCATTTAGCGGGAATGGAGACCCAGTACTTC. Residues: CASSPANHLAGMETQYF.